What follows are 13 T cell receptor beta chains derived from one specimen sequenced in a study of beta chain features in type 1 diabetes. General study findings and limits: When Type 1 diabetes patients were examined, their TCRB CDR3s proved moderately but significantly shorter in all four CD4+ subsets.

Their specific antigens are unknown. All of the isolated RNA was reverse transcribed, so expressed TCRB transcripts were sequenced. Using immunoSEQ multiplex PCR, the repertoire was profiled, and TCRdb retains in-frame clones only, with some absent. The sample consists of a few hundred thousand clones, over 9.5% of them appearing once. What was sequenced was naive CD4+ T cells from blood. The receptors come from a woman aged 18-29 years with type 1 diabetes.

This clone was detected once. V and J are TRBV30 and TRBJ1-2, with 11 bases matching TRBD1. V was clipped by 4 bases and J by 5 bases; unmatched bases: 9. CDR3 length: 15 residues. Germline assignment: CDR1 GTSNPN and CDR2 SVGIG (reference sequence). The CDR3 sequence: CAWTTRDRGSYGYTF. The CDR3 DNA reads TGTGCCTGGACCACTCGGGACAGGGGGTCATATGGCTACACCTTC. The variable domain in full, with the rest retrieved from reference TRBV30 and TRBJ1-2, is SQTIHQWPATLVQPVGSPLSLECTVEGTSNPNLYWYRQAAGRGLQLLFYSVGIGQISSEVPQNLSASRPQDRQFILSSKKLLLSDSGFYLCAWTTRDRGSYGYTFGSGTRLTVV.

The chain employs TRBV4-3 and TRBJ2-3; 15 nucleotides line up with TRBD2. V trimming: 3 bases; J trimming: 2 bases; junction bases outside the gene matches: 9. The CDR3 sequence is 19 residues long. CDR1 is LGHNA, CDR2 YSLEER, per germline. CDR3 bases: TGCGCCAGCAGCCAGGGACTAGCGGGAGGCCGGATACACACAGATACGCAGTATTTT. Protein sequence: CASSQGLAGGRIHTDTQYF.

This clone was observed a handful of times. This sequence joins TRBV2 and TRBJ2-1; the match to TRBD2 covers 8 bases. V gave up 3 bases and J gave up 6 bases; unmatched junction bases: 7. The length of the CDR3 is 15 residues. CDR1 and CDR2 (germline): SNHLY, FYNNEI. CDR3 sequence reads: CASSDGGAAFNEQFF. The CDR3 bases are TGTGCCAGCAGTGACGGGGGGGCTGCGTTCAATGAGCAGTTCTTC.

The CDR3 here is CASSQGGPGETQYF. DNA of the CDR3: TGCGCCAGCAGTCAAGGGGGCCCGGGTGAGACCCAGTACTTC. The chain is built from TRBV23-1 and TRBJ2-5; tentative D call: TRBD1 (6 bases). TRBV23-1 is filed as an ORF, its function uncertain. The CDR3 totals 14 residues. V was pared by 2 bases and J by 5 bases, with 12 bases between.

In its sample, this clone was seen a few times. The rearrangement uses TRBV7-9 and TRBJ2-5, with 12 positions matching TRBD2. The length of the CDR3 is 16 residues. V shed 8 bases, J shed 3 bases, and the junction held 10 bases outside the gene matches. Germline-derived CDR1 and CDR2 are SEHNR and FQNEAQ (reference sequence). The CDR3 loop is CASATGLAGLKETQYF. The CDR3 bases are TGTGCCAGCGCCACTGGACTAGCGGGACTCAAAGAGACCCAGTACTTC. Variable domain in full (rest from reference TRBV7-9 and TRBJ2-5): DTGVSQNPRHKITKRGQNVTFRCDPISEHNRLYWYRQTLGQGPEFLTYFQNEAQLEKSRLLSDRFSAERPKGSFSTLEIQRTEQGDSAMYLCASATGLAGLKETQYFGPGTRLLVL.

This clone was observed a few times. The genes are TRBV18 and TRBJ2-7, with TRBD1 matching over 10 bases. CDR3 length: 16 amino acids. The J segment lost 0 bases and the V segment lost 3 bases, leaving 5 bases of the junction unmatched. Germline V lookup: CDR1 KGHSH, CDR2 LQKENI. In DNA, the CDR3 is TGTGCCAGCTCACCCGAGTGGACAGGGGGCTCCTACGAGCAGTACTTC. Protein sequence: CASSPEWTGGSYEQYF.

The chain uses TRBV27 and TRBJ2-3; 8 bases match TRBD2. This CDR3 comprises 14 residues. V lost 8 bases to trimming and J lost 3 bases; unmatched junction nucleotides: 7. CDR1 is MNHEY, CDR2 SMNVEV, per germline (reference sequence). The CDR3 nucleotides are TGTGCCAGCTGGGGAGCGGGAGAAACAGATACGCAGTATTTT. Its protein product is CASWGAGETDTQYF.

A single count supports this clone. The chain uses TRBV10-3 and TRBJ1-1; possibly TRBD1 for D (5 bases). The CDR3 extends over 11 amino acids. Germline V gene sequence: CDR1 ENHRY, CDR2 SYGVKD. Trimming removed 11 bases at V and 7 bases at J, with 14 bases between. CDR3 in amino acids: CASTGGYEAFF. The CDR3 DNA is TGTGCCTCCACCGGGGGGTATGAAGCTTTCTTT.

This clone was counted only a few times. The rearrangement links TRBV5-1 to TRBJ2-1; D is ambiguous. With 0 bases removed from V and 6 bases from J, the gap between germline ends came to 7 bases. The CDR3 is made up of 13 amino acids. Looked up from germline, CDR1 is SGHRS and CDR2 is YFSETQ. Written as DNA, the CDR3 is TGCGCCAGCAGCTTGGTACGAGGCAATGAGCAGTTCTTC. Its protein is CASSLVRGNEQFF.

The chain employs TRBV9 and TRBJ1-1; D not certain. This CDR3 region has 14 residues. Germline CDR1 reads SGDLS; CDR2 reads YYNGEE. With 3 bases removed from V and 1 base from J, the gap between germline ends came to 10 bases. The CDR3 here is CASSARYTNTEAFF. The CDR3 DNA follows: TGTGCCAGCAGCGCTAGATACACGAACACTGAAGCTTTCTTT.

This clone appeared a few times. This chain's CDR3 is CAVETGFGGANVLTF. CDR3 bases: TGTGCTGTGGAGACAGGGTTTGGTGGGGCCAACGTCCTGACTTTC. The J gene is TRBJ2-6, the V gene TRBV19; 7 positions match TRBD1. The CDR3 extends over 15 amino acids. Looked up from germline, CDR1 is LNHDA and CDR2 is SQIVND (reference sequence).

This clone was seen a few times. V gene TRBV18 combines with J gene TRBJ1-5, with D hard to call. V lost 2 bases, J lost 7 bases, and 15 bases lay in between. Germline V gene lookup returns CDR1 KGHSH and CDR2 LQKENI. The CDR3 is 15 residues long. CDR3: CASSPAGSNRQPQHF. CDR3 bases: TGTGCCAGCTCACCAGCGGGGAGTAACAGACAGCCCCAGCATTTT.

This clone came up a few times. V gene TRBV4-3 combines with J gene TRBJ2-3, with 11 bases lining up with TRBD2. The germline V gene encodes CDR1 LGHNA and CDR2 YSLEER. The V segment lost 1 base and the J segment 8 bases; nucleotides outside the gene matches: 11. The CDR3 has 17 amino acids. The CDR3 DNA follows: TGCGCCAGCAGCCAAGTTGCGGCTAGCGGGGGGCGTGGTACGCAGTATTTT. It is translated as CASSQVAASGGRGTQYF.